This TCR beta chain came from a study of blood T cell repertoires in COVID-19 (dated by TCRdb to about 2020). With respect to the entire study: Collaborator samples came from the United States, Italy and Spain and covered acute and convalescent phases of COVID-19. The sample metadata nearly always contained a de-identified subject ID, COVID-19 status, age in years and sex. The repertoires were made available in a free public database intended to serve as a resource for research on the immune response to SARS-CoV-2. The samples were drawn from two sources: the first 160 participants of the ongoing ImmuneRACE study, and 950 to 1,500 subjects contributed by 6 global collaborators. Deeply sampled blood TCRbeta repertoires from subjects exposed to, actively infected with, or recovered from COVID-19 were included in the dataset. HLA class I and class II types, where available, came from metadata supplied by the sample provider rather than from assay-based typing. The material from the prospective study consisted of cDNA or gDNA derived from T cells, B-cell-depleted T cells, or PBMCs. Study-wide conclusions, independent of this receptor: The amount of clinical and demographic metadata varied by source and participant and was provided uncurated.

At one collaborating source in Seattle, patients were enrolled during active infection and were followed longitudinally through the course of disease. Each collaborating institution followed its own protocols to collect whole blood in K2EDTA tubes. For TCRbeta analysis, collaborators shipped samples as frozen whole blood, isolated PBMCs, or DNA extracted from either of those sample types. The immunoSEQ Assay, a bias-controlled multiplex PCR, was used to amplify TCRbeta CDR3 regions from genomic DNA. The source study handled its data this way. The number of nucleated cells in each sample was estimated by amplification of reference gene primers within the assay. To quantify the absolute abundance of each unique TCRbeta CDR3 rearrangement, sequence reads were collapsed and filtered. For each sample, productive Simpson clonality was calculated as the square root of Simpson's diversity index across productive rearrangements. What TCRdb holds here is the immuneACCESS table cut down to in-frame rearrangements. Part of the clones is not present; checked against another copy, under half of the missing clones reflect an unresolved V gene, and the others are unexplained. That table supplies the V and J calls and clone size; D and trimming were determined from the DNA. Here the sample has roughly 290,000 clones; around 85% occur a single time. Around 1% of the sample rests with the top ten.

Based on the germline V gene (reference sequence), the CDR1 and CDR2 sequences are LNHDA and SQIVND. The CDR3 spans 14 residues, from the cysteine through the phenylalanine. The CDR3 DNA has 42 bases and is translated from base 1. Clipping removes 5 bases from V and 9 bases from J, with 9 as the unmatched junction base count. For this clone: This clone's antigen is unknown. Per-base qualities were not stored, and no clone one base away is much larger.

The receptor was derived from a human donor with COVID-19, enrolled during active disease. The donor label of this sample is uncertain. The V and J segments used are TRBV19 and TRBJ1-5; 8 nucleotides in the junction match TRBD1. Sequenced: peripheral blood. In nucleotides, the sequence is TGTGCCAGTAGTCCCGAGGACAGGGCAAGGCCCCAGCATTTT. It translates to CASSPEDRARPQHF.